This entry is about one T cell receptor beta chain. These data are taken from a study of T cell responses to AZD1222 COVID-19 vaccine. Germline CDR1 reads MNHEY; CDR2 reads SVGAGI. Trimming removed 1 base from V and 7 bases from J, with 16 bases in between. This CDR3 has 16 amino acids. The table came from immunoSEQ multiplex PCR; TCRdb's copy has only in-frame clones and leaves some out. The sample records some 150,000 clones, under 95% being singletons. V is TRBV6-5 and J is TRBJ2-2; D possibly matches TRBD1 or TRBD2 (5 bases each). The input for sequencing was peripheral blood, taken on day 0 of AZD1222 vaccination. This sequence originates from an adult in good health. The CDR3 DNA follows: TGTGCCAGCAGTTACTTCCCAGGGACCGCCGACGGGGAGCTGTTTTTT. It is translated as CASSYFPGTADGELFF.